This T cell receptor (beta chain) was observed in a study of blood T cell repertoires in COVID-19. CDR3 length: 15 amino acids. The germline CDR1 and CDR2 sequences are SGHTA and FQGNSA. Trimming at V came to 6 bases and at J to 4 bases, leaving 6 bases not matched to a gene. Produced via immunoSEQ multiplex PCR; TCRdb's table is partial and in-frame only. The table has some 120,000 clones, roughly 80% seen once. Sequenced: peripheral blood. The receptor was derived from a human donor in a cohort sampled during active COVID-19. V is TRBV7-2 and J is TRBJ2-3, with 11 nucleotides matching TRBD2. The CDR3 DNA is TGTGCCAGCAGTTCACTAGCGGGAGTCCCAGATACGCAGTATTTT. It codes for CASSSLAGVPDTQYF.